Each of the 22 T cell receptor beta chains below was sequenced from the same sample in a study of cytomegalovirus exposure and HLA in healthy donors. The primer mix had 60 Vbeta and 13 Jbeta primers. Some clones are missing from TCRdb's copy, which holds only in-frame ones; the method was immunoSEQ multiplex PCR. The sample lists roughly 230,000 clones, roughly 85% occurring once. The sequencing input was PBMCs. The receptors were gathered from a girl under 10 years old in good health and CMV-seronegative.

The chain carries TRBV18 and TRBJ1-2, with TRBD1 matching over 8 bases. The germline V gene encodes CDR1 KGHSH and CDR2 LQKENI. There are 14 residues in the CDR3. Trimming took 4 bases from V and 6 from J; bases not matched to a gene: 7. CDR3 region: CASSRLQGGNGYTF. For the CDR3, the DNA is TGTGCCAGCTCACGACTACAGGGGGGAAATGGCTACACCTTC.

The rearrangement uses TRBV6-5 and TRBJ1-2, with 7 bases aligning to TRBD1. With V trimmed by 2 bases and J by 7 bases, 10 bases remained unmatched. The CDR3 covers 15 residues. Per germline, CDR1 MNHEY and CDR2 SVGAGI. Here the CDR3 reads CASSYGRDRGLGYTF. In DNA form, the CDR3 reads TGTGCCAGCAGTTACGGACGGGACAGAGGGCTTGGCTACACCTTC.

The chain couples TRBV6-5 to TRBJ2-2, with D possibly TRBD2 on 5 matching bases. Germline values: CDR1 MNHEY, CDR2 SVGAGI. V lost 10 bases and J lost 6, with 15 bases in between. CDR3 size: 13 residues. The CDR3 DNA is TGTGCCACTAGGACGGCCGGGGCCGGGGAGCTGTTTTTT. Translation gives CATRTAGAGELFF.

This chain joins TRBV6-6 and TRBJ1-2; 8 positions agree with TRBD1. This CDR3 has 14 residues. V was pared by 8 bases and J by 6 bases, with 11 bases of the junction left unmatched. Looked up from germline, CDR1 is MNHNY and CDR2 is SVGAGI (reference sequence). The CDR3 reads CASGSPGQEDGYTF. The CDR3 nucleotides read TGTGCCAGCGGATCACCGGGACAGGAAGATGGCTACACCTTC.

The chain couples TRBV11-2 to TRBJ2-7; 10 positions match TRBD2. This CDR3 has 17 residues. The germline gives CDR1 SGHAT, CDR2 FQNNGV. The J segment lost 1 base and the V segment lost 5 bases, leaving 11 bases of the junction unmatched. The CDR3 bases are TGTGCCAGCAGCCTGAGAAAGGGACTAGCGCCGTCCTACGAGCAGTACTTC. It is translated as CASSLRKGLAPSYEQYF.

This chain connects TRBV5-5 to TRBJ2-3; 8 nucleotides align to TRBD2. J lost 6 bases, V lost 4 bases, and 10 bases had no gene match. The germline gives CDR1 SGHKS, CDR2 YYEKEE (reference sequence). There are 15 residues in the CDR3. The CDR3 sequence: CASSGGGTSMDTQYF. The CDR3 DNA reads TGTGCCAGCAGCGGGGGCGGGACTAGTATGGATACGCAGTATTTT.

V gene TRBV29-1 combines with J gene TRBJ1-2; D call uncertain. Germline CDR1 SQVTM, CDR2 ANQGSEA. V lost 7 bases and J lost 7, with 13 bases in between. The CDR3 covers 11 residues. The CDR3 region has the DNA TGCAGCGCCGGCCGGGAAGTTGGCTACACCTTC. This codes for CSAGREVGYTF.

This clone appeared a single time. Written as DNA, the CDR3 is TGCGCCAGCAGTCACCGCGGGGGAGCTAACTATGGCTACACCTTC. Its translation: CASSHRGGANYGYTF. This chain joins TRBV23-1 and TRBJ1-2, with D perhaps TRBD1 (5 bases). TRBV23-1 is marked as an open reading frame, function uncertain. The V end lost 3 bases, the J end lost 0 bases, and 11 bases lay between the germline ends. The CDR3 length is 15 residues.

The V gene is TRBV4-1, the J gene TRBJ2-7; 9 positions agree with TRBD2. This CDR3 is built from 16 residues. The germline gives CDR1 MGHRA, CDR2 YSYEKL. Losses at the gene ends were 3 bases for V and 2 bases for J; bases not matched to a gene: 8. The CDR3 nucleotides read TGCGCCAGCAGCCAGCTCCCGGGACTAGCTGCCTACGAGCAGTACTTC. Translated: CASSQLPGLAAYEQYF.

The chain is built from TRBV4-1 and TRBJ2-6; 8 bases fit TRBD1. This CDR3 spans 18 amino acids. Germline CDR1 reads MGHRA; CDR2 reads YSYEKL. The V and J ends lost 1 base and 3 bases, in that order; junction bases with no gene match: 8. This CDR3 reads CASSQGLQGEIGANVLTF. In nucleotides, the CDR3 is TGCGCCAGCAGCCAAGGCCTACAGGGGGAGATTGGGGCCAACGTCCTGACTTTC.

The chain has TRBV5-1 and TRBJ2-5; 11 nucleotides align to TRBD1. Germline V lookup: CDR1 SGHRS, CDR2 YFSETQ. J gave up 5 bases and V 5 bases, and 5 bases lay outside the gene matches. The CDR3 contains 14 residues. The CDR3 nucleotides are TGCGCCAGCAGGTCCGGGACAGGGGGGGAGACCCAGTACTTC. Protein product: CASRSGTGGETQYF. The full variable domain, with the rest looked up from reference TRBV5-1 and TRBJ2-5, is KAGVTQTPRYLIKTRGQQVTLSCSPISGHRSVSWYQQTPGQGLQFLFEYFSETQRNKGNFPGRFSGRQFSNSRSEMNVSTLELGDSALYLCASRSGTGGETQYFGPGTRLLVL.

The chain carries TRBV7-2 and TRBJ2-7, with 8 bases lining up with TRBD2. The CDR3 is 13 residues long. The J segment lost 5 bases and the V segment lost 5 bases, leaving 5 bases of the junction unmatched. The germline V gene encodes CDR1 SGHTA and CDR2 FQGNSA. Here the CDR3 DNA reads TGTGCCAGCAGCCCGGAGCGGGAGCACGAGCAGTACTTC. This translates into CASSPEREHEQYF.

This clone was observed a handful of times. The chain is built from TRBV2 and TRBJ2-7, with 9 positions matching TRBD1. Germline V lookup: CDR1 SNHLY, CDR2 FYNNEI. Losses at the gene ends were 6 bases for V and 1 base for J; bases not matched to a gene: 10. This CDR3 comprises 16 residues. The CDR3 spells CASSGIWDRASYEQYF. The CDR3 nucleotides are TGTGCCAGCAGCGGCATTTGGGACAGGGCTTCCTACGAGCAGTACTTC.

J is TRBJ1-5 and V is TRBV7-2; 7 bases fit TRBD1. In germline, CDR1 is SGHTA, CDR2 FQGNSA. This CDR3 spans 14 amino acids. V shed 7 bases and J 7 bases; nucleotides not matched to a gene: 10. The chain's CDR3 is CASTEGDREQPQHF. Written as DNA, the CDR3 is TGTGCCAGCACGGAAGGCGACAGGGAACAGCCCCAGCATTTT.

On this clone: A junction boundary mismatches the germline segment, possibly from a read error. The chain joins TRBV7-3 to TRBJ2-2; D is ambiguous. CDR3 size: 15 residues. Germline-derived CDR1 and CDR2 are SGHTA and FQGTGA. For the CDR3, the DNA is TGTTCCAGCAGCTTATCCGCGTCGAACACCGGGGAGCTGTTTTTT. Its protein is CSSSLSASNTGELFF.

Comment on this clone: Distinct nucleotide sequences in the sample also encode this CDR3. Here the CDR3 reads CASSADRGETQYF. CDR3 coding DNA: TGTGCCAGCAGTGCGGACAGGGGCGAGACCCAGTACTTC. The gene calls are TRBV6-1 and TRBJ2-5, with 9 bases identical to TRBD1. Germline CDR1 reads MNHNS; CDR2 reads SASEGT. CDR3 size: 13 residues. Trimming at V came to 4 bases and at J to 5 bases, leaving 2 bases not matched to a gene.

The chain carries TRBV15 and TRBJ1-6; the match to TRBD1 covers 9 bases. The V segment lost 3 bases and the J segment 7 bases; nucleotides outside the gene matches: 4. CDR1 and CDR2 (germline): LNHNV, YYDKDF (reference sequence). The CDR3 has 15 amino acids. The chain's CDR3 is CATSSSGTGNSPLHF. In DNA, the CDR3 is TGTGCCACCAGCAGCTCCGGGACAGGGAATTCACCCCTCCACTTT.

V gene TRBV19 combines with J gene TRBJ2-5, with D tentatively TRBD2 (6 bases). This CDR3 has 13 residues. From germline, CDR1 is LNHDA and CDR2 SQIVND (reference sequence). V was clipped by 3 bases and J by 3 bases, with 8 bases between them. The CDR3 DNA follows: TGTGCCAGTAGTATTGGGAGGAAAGAGACCCAGTACTTC. Translation: CASSIGRKETQYF.

The chain is built from TRBV6-5 and TRBJ1-2; TRBD1 matches 8 bases. This CDR3 is built from 14 residues. Germline V gene sequence: CDR1 MNHEY, CDR2 SVGAGI. The V and J ends lost 6 bases and 8 bases, in that order; junction bases with no gene match: 11. The CDR3: CASRPLRGPEGYTF. The DNA of the CDR3 is TGTGCCAGCAGGCCGCTCAGGGGGCCGGAAGGCTACACCTTC.

The V gene is TRBV28, the J gene TRBJ2-2; D not resolved. The germline V and J ends were trimmed by 5 bases and 1 base, with 2 bases remaining between them. CDR1 is MDHEN and CDR2 is SYDVKM in the germline V gene. The CDR3 is made up of 12 amino acids. This chain's CDR3 is CASSLNTGELFF. DNA of the CDR3: TGTGCCAGCAGTCTGAACACCGGGGAGCTGTTTTTT.

For this clone: The sample holds other DNA sequences that translate to the same CDR3. The chain recombines TRBV6-6 with TRBJ1-5; perhaps TRBD1 as D (6 bases). The CDR3 has 14 residues. Germline CDR1 MNHNY, CDR2 SVGAGI (reference sequence). With 6 bases removed from V and 5 bases from J, the gap between germline ends came to 14 bases. CDR3 bases: TGTGCCAGCAGCCCTGACAGGCCTGATCAGCCCCAGCATTTT. This translates into CASSPDRPDQPQHF.

This clone has just one count. This rearrangement joins TRBV6-5 to TRBJ1-2, with 7 bases that match TRBD1. The germline V gene has CDR1 MNHEY and CDR2 SVGAGI. The length of the CDR3 is 15 residues. V was clipped by 5 bases and J by 5 bases; unmatched bases: 11. The CDR3 sequence: CASSLGTARLYGYTF. The CDR3 region has the DNA TGTGCCAGCAGTCTCGGGACAGCCAGACTTTATGGCTACACCTTC.